The present T cell receptor beta chain was sequenced within a study of CD8 T cells in ankylosing spondylitis. Study-level findings and limits: A TCR beta motif made of several highly homologous variants seemed typical of ankylosing spondylitis blood.

5'-RACE, quantitative and with molecular barcodes, yielded the TCR beta libraries. Each CDR3 protein is one row after TCRdb ran MiXCR on the 5' RACE reads. Counted here are 200,000 to 300,000 distinct CDR3 sequences, approximately 7.6% occurring once; the ten biggest clones make up 4.5% to 5%. There are many counts of this clonotype. Its antigen is still unknown. Sequenced material: blood, either unsorted or a sorted T cell fraction (not recorded which). The clonotype was recovered from a female donor with ankylosing spondylitis or in good health (not recorded which).

CDR3 in DNA: TGTGCCAGCAGTTCCCCCGGGGCAGATACGCAGTATTTT. It codes for CASSSPGADTQYF. The V gene is TRBV6-5, the J gene TRBJ2-3; D is perhaps TRBD2 (5 bases). The V end lost 4 bases, the J end lost 4 bases, and 9 bases lay between the germline ends. The CDR3 is 13 amino acids. Per the germline V gene, CDR1 is MNHEY and CDR2 is SVGAGI.